The next 9 T cell receptor beta chains were all read from a single sample in a study of blood T cell repertoires in COVID-19. Only in-frame clones appear in the TCRdb table, and some are missing; sequencing was by immunoSEQ multiplex PCR. The table has 250,000 to 300,000 clones, 89% seen once; the top ten hold roughly 0.92%. The sequenced material came from peripheral blood. Source of these receptors: a woman aged 40 to 50 who had recovered from COVID-19.

The table lists this clone with a count of one. The chain recombines TRBV27 with TRBJ2-7, with unresolved D. V was trimmed by 3 bases and J by 4 bases, leaving 10 bases between them. Germline-derived CDR1 and CDR2 are MNHEY and SMNVEV (reference sequence). This CDR3 spans 13 amino acids. The CDR3 loop reads CASSLGRSYEQYF. Written as DNA, the CDR3 is TGTGCCAGCAGTTTGGGTCGGAGTTACGAGCAGTACTTC.

The chain employs TRBV12-3 or TRBV12-4 and TRBJ2-5, with a weak D call TRBD2 (6 bases). The CDR3 is 13 amino acids. The V and J ends lost 6 bases and 5 bases respectively, with 13 bases between them. The CDR3: CASRGGAAETQYF. The CDR3 nucleotides are TGTGCCAGCAGAGGAGGGGCCGCGGAGACCCAGTACTTC.

The chain carries TRBV10-3 and TRBJ1-5, with D tentatively TRBD1 (6 bases). The V gene's germline CDR1 is ENHRY and CDR2 SYGVKD. The V end lost 10 bases, the J end lost 7 bases, and 17 bases lay between the germline ends. There are 13 residues in the CDR3. CDR3 coding DNA: TGTGCCAGCCACATGGGGGCTGGGCAGCCCCAGCATTTT. Its protein is CASHMGAGQPQHF.

Note on this clone: The same CDR3 arises from other DNA sequences in this sample as well. V gene TRBV3-1 (or the pseudogene TRBV3-2) combines with J gene TRBJ1-1, with unresolved D. CDR1 is LGHDT and CDR2 is YNNKEL in the germline V gene (reference sequence). The ends were cut back, 0 bases at V and 1 base at J, with 6 bases in the middle. The CDR3 has 14 amino acids. The CDR3 protein is CASSQDRRNTEAFF. The CDR3 nucleotides are TGTGCCAGCAGCCAAGATAGGAGGAACACTGAAGCTTTCTTT.

J is TRBJ2-1 and V is TRBV11-2; D possibly corresponds to TRBD2 (7 bases). Germline loops: CDR1 SGHAT, CDR2 FQNNGV. The V end was cut by 1 base, the J end by 0 bases, with 16 bases between. The CDR3 runs 18 residues. The CDR3 loop reads CASSLGGGRPSSYNEQFF. The DNA for the CDR3 is TGTGCCAGCAGCTTAGGGGGGGGCCGACCGAGCTCCTACAATGAGCAGTTCTTC.

The rearrangement joins TRBV28 to TRBJ1-2; D may be TRBD1 (5 bases). Germline loops: CDR1 MDHEN, CDR2 SYDVKM. The CDR3 contains 16 residues. Trimming stripped 4 bases from V and 4 bases from J, with 19 bases between. The CDR3 loop reads CASSSPGGPDFYGYTF. The CDR3 DNA follows: TGTGCCAGCAGTTCCCCCGGGGGACCAGATTTCTATGGCTACACCTTC.

This clone is a singleton in its sample. The chain uses TRBV5-4 and TRBJ2-3; the match to TRBD2 covers 10 bases. The V gene's germline CDR1 is SGHNT and CDR2 YYREEE (reference sequence). V lost 1 base, J lost 1 base, and 9 bases stayed unmatched. CDR3 length: 18 residues. DNA for the CDR3: TGTGCCAGCAGCTTGAGGACTAGCGGACTTTGGGGCACAGATACGCAGTATTTT. Translating it yields CASSLRTSGLWGTDTQYF.

CDR3 residues: CATSQSGAGSTDTQYF. DNA of the CDR3: TGTGCCACCAGTCAAAGCGGGGCCGGGAGCACAGATACGCAGTATTTT. The chain is built from TRBV24-1 and TRBJ2-3, with 7 bases identical to TRBD2. V gave up 6 bases and J gave up 0 bases; unmatched junction bases: 8. Germline CDR1 is KGHDR and CDR2 is SFDVKD. This CDR3 has 16 residues.

The chain employs TRBV7-9 and TRBJ1-1; D may be TRBD1 (6 bases). Trimming removed 5 bases from V and 3 bases from J, with 16 bases in between. CDR3 length equals 15 residues. The germline V gene has CDR1 SEHNR and CDR2 FQNEAQ (reference sequence). This CDR3 reads CASSRPTTGHTEAFF. In nucleotides, the CDR3 is TGTGCCAGCAGCCGACCAACCACAGGGCACACTGAAGCTTTCTTT. Drawing the rest from reference TRBV7-9 and TRBJ1-1, the complete variable domain is DTGVSQNPRHKITKRGQNVTFRCDPISEHNRLYWYRQTLGQGPEFLTYFQNEAQLEKSRLLSDRFSAERPKGSFSTLEIQRTEQGDSAMYLCASSRPTTGHTEAFFGQGTRLTVV.